This TCR beta chain derives from a study of T cells in Graves' hyperthyroidism and ophthalmopathy. V gave up 5 bases and J gave up 7 bases, with 14 bases separating them. This CDR3 has 13 amino acids. There are a few counts of this clonotype. Antigen: not known. The CDR3 regions of TCR beta were amplified from RNA transcripts. The TCR CDR3 first-round RT-PCR relied on the HTBI primer set. Each CDR3 protein gets one entry after TCRdb re-called the multiplex PCR reads with MiXCR. The table includes about 550,000 distinct CDR3 sequences, less than 25% detected once. Overall study findings and caveats: Appearing also in blood were most of the thyroid clonotypes expanded above 0.001. The model forecast ophthalmopathy, anticipating it by a median around 6.4 months before onset.

Patients aged 18 to 65 had newly diagnosed hyperthyroidism of under 2 months' duration. Material for sequencing was blood. This TCR derives from a young man with Graves' hyperthyroidism. The chain is built from TRBV12-3 or TRBV12-4 and TRBJ1-2, with a possible D match to TRBD1 (6 bases). The CDR3 bases are TGTGCCAGCAGTACGAACAGGGTCCGTGGCTACACCTTC. This codes for CASSTNRVRGYTF.